Sequencing of this TCR beta chain was carried out in a study of T cells in Graves' hyperthyroidism and ophthalmopathy. This CDR3 has 12 residues. Germline CDR1 and CDR2: SGHKS and YYEKEE (reference sequence). V lost 1 base, J lost 4 bases, and 4 bases lay in between. This clonotype came up many times. Authors of the study amplified TCR beta CDR3 regions from RNA transcripts. The TCR CDR3 first-round RT-PCR relied on the HTBI primer set. TCRdb itself ran the multiplex PCR reads through MiXCR, one entry per CDR3 protein. The sample gives about 510,000 distinct CDR3 sequences, about 14% of which show up once; approximately 15% is in the top ten.

This chain joins TRBV5-5 and TRBJ2-3; D gene unclear. This sequence was found in a woman aged 40 to 50 with Graves' hyperthyroidism. The sequencing input was blood. CDR3 sequence: CASSLIADTQYF. The DNA of the CDR3 is TGTGCCAGCAGCTTGATTGCAGATACGCAGTATTTT.